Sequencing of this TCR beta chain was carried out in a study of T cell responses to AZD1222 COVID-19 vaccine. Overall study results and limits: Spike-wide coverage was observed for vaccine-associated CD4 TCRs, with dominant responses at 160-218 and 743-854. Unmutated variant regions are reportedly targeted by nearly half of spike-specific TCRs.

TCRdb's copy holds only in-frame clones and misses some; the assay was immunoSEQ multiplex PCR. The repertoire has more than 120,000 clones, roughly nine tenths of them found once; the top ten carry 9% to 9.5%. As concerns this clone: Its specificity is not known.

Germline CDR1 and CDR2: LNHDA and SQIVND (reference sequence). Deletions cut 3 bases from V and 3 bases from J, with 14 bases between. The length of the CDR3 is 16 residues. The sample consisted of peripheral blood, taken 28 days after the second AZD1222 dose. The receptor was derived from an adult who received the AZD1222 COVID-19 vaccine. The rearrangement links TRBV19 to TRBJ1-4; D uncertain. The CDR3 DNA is TGTGCCAGTAGTATTGGCCGCGGAGGGCCTAATGAAAAACTGTTTTTT. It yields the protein CASSIGRGGPNEKLFF.